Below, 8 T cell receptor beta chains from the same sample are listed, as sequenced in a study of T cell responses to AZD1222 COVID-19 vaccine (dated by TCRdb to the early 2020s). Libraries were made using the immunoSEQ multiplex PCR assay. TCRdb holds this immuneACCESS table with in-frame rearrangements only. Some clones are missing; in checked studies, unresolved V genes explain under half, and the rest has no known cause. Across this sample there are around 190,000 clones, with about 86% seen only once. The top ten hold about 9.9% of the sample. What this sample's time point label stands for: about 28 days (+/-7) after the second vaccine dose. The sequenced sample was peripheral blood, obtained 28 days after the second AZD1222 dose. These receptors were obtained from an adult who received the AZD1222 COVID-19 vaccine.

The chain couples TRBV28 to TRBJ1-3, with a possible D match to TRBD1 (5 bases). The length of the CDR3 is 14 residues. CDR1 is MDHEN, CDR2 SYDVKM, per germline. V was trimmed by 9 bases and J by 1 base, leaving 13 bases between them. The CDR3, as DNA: TGTGCCAGTTGGGGGGGGTTGTCTGGAAACACCATATATTTT. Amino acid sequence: CASWGGLSGNTIYF.

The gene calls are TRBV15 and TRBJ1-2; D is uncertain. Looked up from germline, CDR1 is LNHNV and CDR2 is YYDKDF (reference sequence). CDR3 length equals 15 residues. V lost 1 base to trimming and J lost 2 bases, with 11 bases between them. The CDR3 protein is CATSRGYGPNYGYTF. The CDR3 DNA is TGTGCCACCAGCAGAGGTTACGGACCCAACTATGGCTACACCTTC.

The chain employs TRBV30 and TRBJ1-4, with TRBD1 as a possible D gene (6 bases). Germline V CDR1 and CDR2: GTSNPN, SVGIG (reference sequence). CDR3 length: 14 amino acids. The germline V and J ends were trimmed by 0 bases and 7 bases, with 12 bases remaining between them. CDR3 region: CAWSVGGAAEKLFF. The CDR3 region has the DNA TGTGCCTGGAGTGTGGGGGGGGCAGCTGAAAAACTGTTTTTT.

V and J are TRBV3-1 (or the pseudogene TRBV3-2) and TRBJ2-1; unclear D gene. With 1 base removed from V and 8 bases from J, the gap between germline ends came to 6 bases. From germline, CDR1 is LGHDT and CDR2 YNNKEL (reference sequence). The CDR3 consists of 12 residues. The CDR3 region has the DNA TGTGCCAGCAGCCAAGGGTGGGATGAGCAGTTCTTC. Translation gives CASSQGWDEQFF.

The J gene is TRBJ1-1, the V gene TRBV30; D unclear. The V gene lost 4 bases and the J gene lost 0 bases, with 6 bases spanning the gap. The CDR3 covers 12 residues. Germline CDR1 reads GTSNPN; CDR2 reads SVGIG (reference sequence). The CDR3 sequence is CAWTPVNTEAFF. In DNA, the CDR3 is TGTGCCTGGACACCGGTGAACACTGAAGCTTTCTTT.

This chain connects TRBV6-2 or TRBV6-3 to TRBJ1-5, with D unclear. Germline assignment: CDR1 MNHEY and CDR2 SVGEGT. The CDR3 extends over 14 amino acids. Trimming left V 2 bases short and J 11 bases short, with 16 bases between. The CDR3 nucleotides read TGTGCCAGCAGTTACGAGGTAGGGCCGCCTGCCCAGCATTTT. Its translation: CASSYEVGPPAQHF.

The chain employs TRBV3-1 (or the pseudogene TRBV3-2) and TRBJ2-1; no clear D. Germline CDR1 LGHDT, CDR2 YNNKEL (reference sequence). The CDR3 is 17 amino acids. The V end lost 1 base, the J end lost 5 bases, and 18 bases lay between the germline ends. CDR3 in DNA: TGTGCCAGCAGCCAAGCATATAATAGGGTACGGAACAATGAGCAGTTCTTC. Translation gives CASSQAYNRVRNNEQFF.

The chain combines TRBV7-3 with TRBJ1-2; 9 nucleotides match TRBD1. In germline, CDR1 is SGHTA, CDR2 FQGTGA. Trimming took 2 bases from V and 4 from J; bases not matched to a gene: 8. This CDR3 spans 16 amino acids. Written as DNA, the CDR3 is TGTGCCAGCAGCTTATCTGGGGGACAGGGTATCTATGGCTACACCTTC. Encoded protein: CASSLSGGQGIYGYTF.